Listed here are 32 T cell receptor beta chains from one sample, sequenced in a study of T cells in Graves' hyperthyroidism and ophthalmopathy. Amplified regions were TCR beta CDR3 sequences from RNA transcripts. The HTBI primer set served for first-round RT-PCR of the TCR CDR3. TCRdb independently ran MiXCR on the multiplex PCR reads; one entry per CDR3 protein. Of around 500,000 distinct CDR3 sequences listed, about 16% are singletons. Sequenced: blood. The receptors stem from a woman aged 25 to 39 with Graves' ophthalmopathy.

This clonotype was counted many times. The genes are TRBV28 and TRBJ2-5, with D tentatively TRBD2 (6 bases). This CDR3 has 11 residues. V was clipped by 8 bases and J by 4 bases, with 8 bases between them. The germline gives CDR1 MDHEN, CDR2 SYDVKM. The DNA for the CDR3 is TGTGCCAGCGCGGGGACAGAGACCCAGTACTTC. Translated: CASAGTETQYF.

This clonotype was recorded many times. The gene calls are TRBV29-1 and TRBJ1-2; 10 nucleotides align to TRBD1. The CDR3 consists of 16 residues. From germline, CDR1 is SQVTM and CDR2 ANQGSEA. V lost 3 bases, J lost 6 bases, and 13 bases stayed unmatched. The CDR3 protein is CSVETSGDRGLNGYTF. The CDR3 bases are TGCAGCGTTGAGACGAGTGGAGACAGGGGGCTAAATGGCTACACCTTC.

The rearrangement uses TRBV6-5 and TRBJ2-5; the match to TRBD2 covers 7 bases. J gave up 4 bases and V 0 bases, and 11 bases lay outside the gene matches. The germline CDR1 and CDR2 sequences are MNHEY and SVGAGI. The CDR3 runs 17 residues. This chain's CDR3 is CASSYSNEGGPRETQYF. In DNA form, the CDR3 reads TGTGCCAGCAGTTACTCGAATGAGGGAGGGCCACGAGAGACCCAGTACTTC.

This clonotype was recorded a few times. CDR3: CASAEGLVIYEQFF. CDR3 DNA: TGTGCCAGCGCCGAGGGACTAGTTATTTATGAGCAGTTCTTC. The V gene is TRBV6-1, the J gene TRBJ2-1, with 8 bases identical to TRBD2. V was clipped by 8 bases and J by 8 bases; unmatched bases: 11. Germline V gene data show CDR1 as MNHNS and CDR2 as SASEGT. There are 14 residues in the CDR3.

The CDR3 reads CASSFSQGTYGYTF. Written as DNA, the CDR3 is TGTGCCAGCAGCTTTTCACAGGGAACGTATGGCTACACCTTC. The V call is TRBV7-9, the J call TRBJ1-2; TRBD1 is a possible D gene (6 bases). The V gene's germline CDR1 is SEHNR and CDR2 FQNEAQ (reference sequence). The CDR3 sequence is 14 residues long. The germline V and J ends were trimmed by 3 bases and 5 bases, with 13 bases remaining between them.

This clonotype was detected ten times or more. The chain links TRBV7-8 to TRBJ2-7; 14 bases are a match to TRBD2. The J segment lost 5 bases and the V segment lost 10 bases, leaving 16 bases of the junction unmatched. The CDR3 is 17 residues long. Germline CDR1 reads SGHVS; CDR2 reads FQNEAQ. This chain's CDR3 is CATRSGTSGRGPDEQYF. CDR3 DNA: TGTGCCACCCGTTCCGGGACTAGCGGGAGAGGTCCCGACGAGCAGTACTTC.

This chain uses TRBV29-1 with TRBJ1-2; tentatively, D is TRBD1 (5 bases). V was trimmed by 0 bases and J by 6 bases, leaving 14 bases between them. In germline, CDR1 is SQVTM, CDR2 ANQGSEA. The CDR3 is 14 residues long. This CDR3 reads CSVEDQAGFNGYTF. The CDR3 DNA is TGCAGCGTTGAAGACCAAGCAGGGTTCAATGGCTACACCTTC.

This clonotype was seen repeatedly, ten times or more. The chain couples TRBV7-2 to TRBJ2-3, with D possibly being TRBD2 (7 bases). V was trimmed by 3 bases and J by 5 bases, leaving 21 bases between them. The CDR3 is made up of 17 amino acids. Germline loops: CDR1 SGHTA, CDR2 FQGNSA. CDR3 bases: TGTGCCAGCAGCTTTTTCCCTAGGGGGGGGCTTGGAGATACGCAGTATTTT. Translation: CASSFFPRGGLGDTQYF.

This clonotype has a count of ten or more. This chain joins TRBV11-1 and TRBJ2-6; no firm D call. The germline gives CDR1 SGHAT, CDR2 FQDESV (reference sequence). V lost 3 bases and J lost 2, with 11 bases in between. The CDR3 is 16 amino acids. CDR3 in DNA: TGTGCCAGCAGCTTTCTAATTAGACCTGGGGCCAACGTCCTGACTTTC. Amino acids: CASSFLIRPGANVLTF.

This clonotype appeared many times. This chain links TRBV28 with TRBJ2-7; the match to TRBD2 covers 8 bases. V shed 3 bases, J shed 0 bases, and the junction held 7 bases outside the gene matches. Looked up from germline, CDR1 is MDHEN and CDR2 is SYDVKM. There are 16 residues in the CDR3. CDR3 in amino acids: CASSFTLAGLSYEQYF. Here the CDR3 DNA reads TGTGCCAGCAGTTTTACCCTAGCGGGCCTCTCCTACGAGCAGTACTTC.

This clonotype was observed at least ten times. The chain links TRBV11-2 to TRBJ2-7; 7 bases align to TRBD1. The length of the CDR3 is 17 residues. Trimming took 1 base from V and 2 from J; bases not matched to a gene: 11. Looked up from germline, CDR1 is SGHAT and CDR2 is FQNNGV. The CDR3 DNA reads as TGTGCCAGCAGCTTAGGAGGGGTTACAGGGGCCCCCTACGAGCAGTACTTC. Residues: CASSLGGVTGAPYEQYF.

The rearrangement links TRBV20-1 to TRBJ2-7; D gene uncertain. Trimming pared 3 bases from V and 7 bases from J, leaving 13 bases between. Germline CDR1 DFQATT, CDR2 SNEGSKA (reference sequence). This CDR3 contains 12 residues. Here the CDR3 DNA reads TGCAGTGCTAGCTCCCCCTTCGAGGAGCAGTACTTC. It codes for CSASSPFEEQYF.

This clonotype was counted at least ten times. This rearrangement joins TRBV30 to TRBJ1-6, with D tentatively TRBD1 (5 bases). CDR1 and CDR2 from the germline V gene are GTSNPN and SVGIG (reference sequence). The germline V and J ends were trimmed by 0 bases and 7 bases, with 7 bases remaining between them. The CDR3 is 13 residues long. CDR3 bases: TGTGCCTGGAGTGTGACAGAAAATTCACCCCTCCACTTT. This encodes CAWSVTENSPLHF. Drawing the rest from reference TRBV30 and TRBJ1-6, the complete variable domain is SQTIHQWPATLVQPVGSPLSLECTVEGTSNPNLYWYRQAAGRGLQLLFYSVGIGQISSEVPQNLSASRPQDRQFILSSKKLLLSDSGFYLCAWSVTENSPLHFGNGTRLTVT.

This clonotype has a count of ten or more. The chain carries TRBV7-2 and TRBJ2-5, with 12 bases lining up with TRBD1. Unmatched junction bases numbered 20, after V lost 1 base and J lost 5 bases. Germline lookup yields CDR1 SGHTA and CDR2 FQGNSA. The CDR3 sequence is 21 residues long. Here the CDR3 reads CASSLEGTGTGGVMGLETQYF. The DNA for the CDR3 is TGTGCCAGCAGCTTAGAAGGGACCGGGACAGGGGGCGTTATGGGTTTGGAGACCCAGTACTTC.

This chain links TRBV6-1 with TRBJ2-5; D remains ambiguous. Germline lookup yields CDR1 MNHNS and CDR2 SASEGT. The CDR3 covers 11 residues. Trimming removed 6 bases from V and 5 bases from J, with 7 bases in between. CDR3 coding DNA: TGTGCCAGCAGCCATGCCGAGACCCAGTACTTC. Translated, it gives CASSHAETQYF.

This clonotype was seen repeatedly, ten times or more. This rearrangement joins TRBV3-1 to TRBJ2-2, with 12 bases lining up with TRBD2. The V gene end was trimmed by 4 bases and the J gene end by 2 bases; junction bases not matched to a gene: 5. The CDR3 covers 17 residues. The V gene's germline CDR1 is LGHDT and CDR2 YNNKEL (reference sequence). This CDR3 is CASSRGLAGSNTGELFF. CDR3 bases: TGTGCCAGCAGCCGAGGACTAGCGGGATCTAACACCGGGGAGCTGTTTTTT.

This clonotype was counted between two and nine times. The chain employs TRBV7-9 and TRBJ2-1, with a possible D match to TRBD1 (6 bases). Germline CDR1 is SEHNR and CDR2 is FQNEAQ (reference sequence). V lost 5 bases to trimming and J lost 1 base, with 18 bases between them. The CDR3 sequence is 17 residues long. Here the CDR3 DNA reads TGTGCCAGCAGCCTCCCAATCCAACAGGGATCCTACAATGAGCAGTTCTTC. Amino acids: CASSLPIQQGSYNEQFF.

The chain joins TRBV29-1 to TRBJ2-2; TRBD1 is a possible D gene (5 bases). Germline CDR1 and CDR2: SQVTM and ANQGSEA. There are 13 residues in the CDR3. With 7 bases removed from V and 1 base from J, the gap between germline ends came to 10 bases. CDR3 in amino acids: CSAKTVNTGELFF. The CDR3 DNA follows: TGCAGCGCCAAGACAGTGAACACCGGGGAGCTGTTTTTT.

The V call is TRBV24-1, the J call TRBJ2-7; no reliable D call. CDR3 length: 12 amino acids. The V gene's germline CDR1 is KGHDR and CDR2 SFDVKD. Trimming cost V 9 bases and J 3 bases, with 11 bases left between them. The CDR3 region has the DNA TGTGCCACCTCCCCAGACGGCTACGAGCAGTACTTC. It encodes CATSPDGYEQYF.

The rearrangement links TRBV19 to TRBJ1-1; D gene ambiguous. The CDR3 contains 14 residues. Between the trimmed V and J ends, which lost 1 base and 1 base, there was a span of 7 bases. The germline V gene has CDR1 LNHDA and CDR2 SQIVND (reference sequence). The CDR3 bases are TGTGCCAGTAGTATAGGGGCTGGGAACACTGAAGCTTTCTTT. Amino acid sequence: CASSIGAGNTEAFF. The full variable domain, with the rest looked up from reference TRBV19 and TRBJ1-1, is DGGITQSPKYLFRKEGQNVTLSCEQNLNHDAMYWYRQDPGQGLRLIYYSQIVNDFQKGDIAEGYSVSREKKESFPLTVTSAQKNPTAFYLCASSIGAGNTEAFFGQGTRLTVV.

The chain recombines TRBV27 with TRBJ1-5; 8 bases match TRBD1. Germline trimming cut 6 bases from V and 1 base from J; bases unmatched to any gene: 8. CDR1 and CDR2 from the germline V gene are MNHEY and SMNVEV (reference sequence). This CDR3 region has 16 residues. For the CDR3, the DNA is TGTGCCAGCAGCACGCAGGGGGCGCCGAGCAATCAGCCCCAGCATTTT. The encoded protein is CASSTQGAPSNQPQHF.

This clonotype was seen repeatedly, ten times or more. The chain uses TRBV12-3 or TRBV12-4 and TRBJ2-3, with D tentatively TRBD1 (6 bases). CDR3 length equals 13 residues. V gave up 6 bases and J gave up 3 bases, with 10 bases separating them. CDR3 nucleotides: TGTGCCAGCAGCTTCAGGGGTACAGATACGCAGTATTTT. Translation: CASSFRGTDTQYF.

This clonotype was counted only a few times. A clone one base away is much larger, so this may be a read error. This rearrangement joins TRBV3-1 to TRBJ1-1, with unresolved D. The CDR3 consists of 18 residues. The germline V gene has CDR1 LGHDT and CDR2 YNNKEL (reference sequence). The CDR3 here is CASTPMDPTTRRYTEVFF. CDR3 in DNA: TGTGCCAGCACCCCCATGGACCCGACGACCCGACGGTACACTGAAGTTTTCTTT.

This clonotype was recorded many times. The CDR3 region has the DNA TGTGCCAGCAGCGAGGAGGGCGTATCCTACGAGCAGTACTTC. This codes for CASSEEGVSYEQYF. The V gene is TRBV7-2, the J gene TRBJ2-7; possibly TRBD2 for D (6 bases). The V end was cut by 5 bases, the J end by 1 base, with 12 bases between. Germline values: CDR1 SGHTA, CDR2 FQGNSA. The CDR3 is 14 amino acids. Full variable domain (remainder filled in from reference TRBV7-2 and TRBJ2-7): GAGVSQSPSNKVTEKGKDVELRCDPISGHTALYWYRQSLGQGLEFLIYFQGNSAPDKSGLPSDRFSAERTGGSVSTLTIQRTQQEDSAVYLCASSEEGVSYEQYFGPGTRLTVT.

Ten or more counts support this clonotype. The chain employs TRBV5-5 and TRBJ1-5; D is ambiguous. Between the trimmed V and J ends, which lost 0 bases and 0 bases, there was a span of 7 bases. The germline gives CDR1 SGHKS, CDR2 YYEKEE (reference sequence). The CDR3 totals 15 residues. Written as DNA, the CDR3 is TGTGCCAGCAGCTTGGAGGGTGATAGCAATCAGCCCCAGCATTTT. Translated: CASSLEGDSNQPQHF.

This clonotype has at least ten counts. J is TRBJ2-1 and V is TRBV5-1, with 9 bases fitting TRBD2. CDR1 SGHRS and CDR2 YFSETQ come from the germline V gene. After removal of 4 bases from V and 6 bases from J, the junction contained 8 bases not matched to a gene. This CDR3 contains 15 residues. CDR3: CASSKRTSVGNEQFF. The CDR3 DNA reads as TGCGCCAGCAGCAAACGGACTAGCGTAGGCAATGAGCAGTTCTTC. Based on the CDR3 plus reference TRBV5-1 and TRBJ2-1, the full variable domain is KAGVTQTPRYLIKTRGQQVTLSCSPISGHRSVSWYQQTPGQGLQFLFEYFSETQRNKGNFPGRFSGRQFSNSRSEMNVSTLELGDSALYLCASSKRTSVGNEQFFGPGTRLTVL.

V is TRBV20-1 and J is TRBJ2-7, with 10 bases that match TRBD2. The CDR3 length is 14 residues. Germline lookup yields CDR1 DFQATT and CDR2 SNEGSKA (reference sequence). The J segment lost 3 bases and the V segment lost 0 bases, leaving 2 bases of the junction unmatched. CDR3 sequence reads: CSAREPSGSYEQYF. The CDR3, as DNA: TGCAGTGCTAGAGAGCCTAGCGGGAGCTACGAGCAGTACTTC.

This clonotype occurred once. The chain uses TRBV27 and TRBJ1-5; no firm D call. Germline V gene sequence: CDR1 MNHEY, CDR2 SMNVEV (reference sequence). CDR3 size: 12 residues. Trimming took 5 bases from V and 5 from J, leaving 7 bases between them. The CDR3 region has the DNA TGTGCCAGCAGTACATCTTATCAGCCCCAGCATTTT. This encodes CASSTSYQPQHF.

At least ten counts were recorded for this clonotype. The chain carries TRBV28 and TRBJ2-1; no reliable D call. This CDR3 region has 15 residues. The ends were cut back, 6 bases at V and 0 bases at J, with 12 bases in the middle. Germline loops: CDR1 MDHEN, CDR2 SYDVKM. This CDR3 reads CASRLDFTSYNEQFF. CDR3 nucleotides: TGTGCCAGCAGATTAGACTTTACCTCCTACAATGAGCAGTTCTTC.

The chain joins TRBV9 to TRBJ1-1; TRBD1 matches 9 bases. CDR1 is SGDLS, CDR2 YYNGEE, per germline. CDR3 size: 16 residues. V trimming: 4 bases; J trimming: 4 bases; junction bases outside the gene matches: 11. Here the CDR3 reads CASSPGQGEFGTEAFF. The CDR3 nucleotides are TGTGCCAGCAGCCCGGGACAGGGAGAGTTCGGCACTGAAGCTTTCTTT.

V is TRBV6-6 and J is TRBJ1-1, with 12 bases lining up with TRBD1. Germline CDR1 and CDR2: MNHNY and SVGAGI (reference sequence). After removal of 2 bases from V and 5 bases from J, the junction contained 6 bases not matched to a gene. The CDR3 length is 16 residues. CDR3: CASSYPGQGAGTEAFF. Here the CDR3 DNA reads TGTGCCAGCAGTTACCCGGGACAGGGGGCAGGTACTGAAGCTTTCTTT.

CDR3 sequence reads: CAWSLTSGHWQTQYF. As DNA, the CDR3 is TGTGCCTGGAGTTTGACTAGCGGGCATTGGCAGACGCAGTATTTT. The rearrangement uses TRBV30 and TRBJ2-3; 10 bases are a match to TRBD2. With V trimmed by 2 bases and J by 9 bases, 11 bases remained unmatched. This CDR3 has 15 amino acids. CDR1 GTSNPN and CDR2 SVGIG come from the germline V gene (reference sequence).